Listed below are T cell receptor beta chains from one sample, sequenced in a study of T cells after yellow fever vaccination. TCRdb processed the 5' RACE reads anew with MiXCR; each CDR3 protein has one entry. The sample records 300,000 to 350,000 distinct CDR3 sequences, 7% to 10% being singletons. The specimen comprised PBMCs, sampled about 49 days after the first yellow fever vaccination. These receptors were obtained from a man aged 18 to 30 who received the YFV17D yellow fever vaccine. Both conserved end residues are part of each CDR3. D genes are given only for firm matches. Clone size is given for some rows only: seen once, a few or many times, or a class if the clone is expanded.

D gene	J gene	CDR3 length	V gene	clone size	CDR3 DNA	CDR3 protein
.	TRBJ2-5	17	TRBV7-3	.	TGTGCCAGCAGCTTAAGGGGGGGGGCTAGCAGTTCGGAGACCCAGTACTTC	CASSLRGGASSSETQYF
.	TRBJ2-7	12	TRBV25-1	few	TGTGCCAGCAGTACCCTGGGCTACGAGCAGTACTTC	CASSTLGYEQYF
.	TRBJ2-7	11	TRBV30	few	TGTGCCTGCAAAGGAGGCTACGAGCAGTACTTC	CACKGGYEQYF
.	TRBJ2-7	13	TRBV4-2	.	TGTGCCAGCAGCCAACGTTCAGGGAACGAGCAGTACTTC	CASSQRSGNEQYF
TRBD1	TRBJ1-3	14	TRBV19	few	TGTGCCACAGGGGGTGCTCACTCTGGAAACACCATATATTTT	CATGGAHSGNTIYF
.	TRBJ1-3	14	TRBV5-1	many	TGCGCCAGCAGCTTCGGAACAGCCGGAAACACCATATATTTT	CASSFGTAGNTIYF
TRBD1	TRBJ1-5	15	TRBV19	few	TGTGCCAGTAGTGGGGGGGGACAGGCCCAGCGGCCCCAGCATTTT	CASSGGGQAQRPQHF
TRBD2	TRBJ2-1	15	TRBV29-1	few	TGCAGCGTTGAAGCGTCGCGGGGGGGGGTCGATGAGCAGTTCTTC	CSVEASRGGVDEQFF
TRBD2	TRBJ2-3	17	TRBV7-9	.	TGTGCCAGCAGCCCCTCGGGCGGGGGGGCCTGGACAGATACGCAGTATTTT	CASSPSGGGAWTDTQYF
.	TRBJ2-1	15	TRBV5-1	few	TGCGCCAGCAGCTTGATCCCCGCACCTGGTGATGAGCAGTTCTTC	CASSLIPAPGDEQFF
.	TRBJ2-2	14	TRBV4-3	.	TGCGCCACCGGGGGCAGGGGGTCTTCCGGGGAGCTGTTTTTT	CATGGRGSSGELFF
.	TRBJ2-2	14	TRBV9	many	TGTGCCAGCAGCCCCCGGGGGAACACCGGGGAGCTGTTTTTT	CASSPRGNTGELFF
TRBD1	TRBJ1-6	17	TRBV12-3/TRBV12-4	few	TGTGCCAGCAGCTGGGGACAGGGGGCTTCGGATAATTCACCCCTCCACTTT	CASSWGQGASDNSPLHF
.	TRBJ2-5	15	TRBV5-1	few	TGCGCCAGCAGCTCTAATACAGGGCCACAAGAGACCCAGTACTTC	CASSSNTGPQETQYF
TRBD1	TRBJ2-5	13	TRBV7-2	many	TGCGCCAGCAGCTCAGGGGGCGGGGAGACCCAGTACTTC	CASSSGGGETQYF
.	TRBJ2-3	12	TRBV7-2	.	TGTGCCAGCAGCTTATGGCCAACCCTGCAGTATTTT	CASSLWPTLQYF
.	TRBJ2-5	16	TRBV5-1	many	TGCGCCAGCAGCTTGATTTTGGCGGACCCACAAGAGACCCAGTACTTC	CASSLILADPQETQYF
TRBD1	TRBJ1-4	18	TRBV6-1	few	TGTGCCAGCAGTCAACTACACCAGGGACAGCAAACTAATGAAAAACTGTTTTTT	CASSQLHQGQQTNEKLFF
.	TRBJ2-1	16	TRBV4-3	few	TGCGCCAGCAGCTCCTGGGACGGCCGGGGCGGCAATGAGCAGTTCTTC	CASSSWDGRGGNEQFF
TRBD1	TRBJ1-6	15	TRBV7-2	.	TGTGCCAGCAGCTTTGTAGGGGGCGGAAATTCACCCCTCCACTTT	CASSFVGGGNSPLHF
.	TRBJ2-5	15	TRBV7-3	.	TGTGCCAGCAGCTCGTCCCAGGGAATGTGGGAGACCCAGTACTTC	CASSSSQGMWETQYF
.	TRBJ1-2	17	TRBV7-8	.	TGTGCCAGCAGTATAACCCTCTCGGGGGGAAGGTTGGAAGGCTACACCTTC	CASSITLSGGRLEGYTF
.	TRBJ2-5	12	TRBV18	.	TGTGCCAGCTCACCGGCCTCGGAGACCCAGTACTTC	CASSPASETQYF
.	TRBJ2-1	15	TRBV7-9	few	TGTGCCAGCAGCCGCACATTGGGCAGTTCTCAAGAGCAGTTCTTC	CASSRTLGSSQEQFF
.	TRBJ1-6	15	TRBV12-3/TRBV12-4	few	TGTGCCAGCAGTTTAGTTGGGGTTTTGGACTCACCCCTCCACTTT	CASSLVGVLDSPLHF
.	TRBJ2-1	14	TRBV7-7	few	TGTGCTAGCAGCTTAGTTCAGGGTAGCCATGAGCAGTTCTTC	CASSLVQGSHEQFF
.	TRBJ2-7	14	TRBV5-1	few	TGCGCCAGCAGCTTGGCCAGGGGAACCTACGAGCAGTACTTC	CASSLARGTYEQYF
TRBD1	TRBJ2-3	13	TRBV7-2	.	TGTGCCAGCACCAGAGGGGGCGCAGATACGCAGTATTTT	CASTRGGADTQYF
.	TRBJ1-1	13	TRBV7-2	.	TGTGCCAGCAGCTTCACTTCCTGGTTGGAAGCTTTCTTT	CASSFTSWLEAFF
.	TRBJ2-1	16	TRBV6-2/TRBV6-3	few	TGTGCCAGCAGTTACTCGATTCTCCGTGTTTACAATGAGCAGTTCTTC	CASSYSILRVYNEQFF
.	TRBJ1-2	13	TRBV12-3/TRBV12-4	few	TGTGCCAGCAGTCCAATACCTAACTATGGCTACACCTTC	CASSPIPNYGYTF
.	TRBJ1-5	14	TRBV6-2/TRBV6-3	few	TGTGCCAGCAGTTACCCCACAGGGCATCAGCCCCAGCATTTT	CASSYPTGHQPQHF
.	TRBJ2-7	15	TRBV5-6	few	TGTGCCAGCAGCTTGGACCTCAGAACCCCTTACGAGCAGTACTTC	CASSLDLRTPYEQYF